This record concerns one T cell receptor (beta chain) sequence. Its specificity is not known. Germline V gene sequence: CDR1 MDHEN, CDR2 SYDVKM. CDR3 size: 14 residues. TCRdb re-called the 5' RACE reads; one entry per CDR3 protein, DNA not given. The sample is made up of more than 110,000 distinct CDR3 sequences, and the top ten hold more than 0.95% of it. This entry is derived from a study of monozygotic twins with inflammatory bowel disease. Whole blood without T cell sorting served as the source of isolated total RNA. Overall study results and limits: Extra variability in the repertoires of patients may have come from differing immunosuppressive treatments. Other individuals had fewer clonotypes in common with IBD patients than with healthy twins, especially with disease activity.

Sequencing was done on a sample of blood. This rearrangement joins TRBV28 to TRBJ1-1. This sequence originates from a human donor with ulcerative colitis or Crohn's disease, or a healthy co-twin of an affected twin (not recorded which). The CDR3 loop is CASTLSGGGTEAFF.